A selection of T cell receptor beta chains follows, all from one sample in a study of T cell responses to AZD1222 COVID-19 vaccine. TCRdb's table, derived via immunoSEQ multiplex PCR, lists solely in-frame clones and lacks some. The repertoire holds approximately 210,000 clones, approximately 90% seen once, with roughly 3.5% in the top ten. The sample consisted of peripheral blood, taken 28 days after the second AZD1222 dose. The receptors were sampled from an adult who received the AZD1222 COVID-19 vaccine. The CDR3 runs from the conserved cysteine through the conserved F or W. Fields, in order: J gene, V gene, clone size, CDR3 protein. Only some rows state a clone size, as once, few, many or a class for expanded clones.

j_gene: TRBJ2-1
v_gene: TRBV25-1
abundance: -
CDR3aa: CASRGPHYNEQFF

j_gene: TRBJ1-1
v_gene: TRBV25-1
abundance: -
CDR3aa: CASRTLQDSNTEAFF

j_gene: TRBJ1-2
v_gene: TRBV6-5
abundance: -
CDR3aa: CASGVGTTSAGYTF

j_gene: TRBJ1-5
v_gene: TRBV18
abundance: -
CDR3aa: CASSQQGTDSNQPQHF

j_gene: TRBJ2-1
v_gene: TRBV5-5
abundance: -
CDR3aa: CASSLISSVTYNEQFF

j_gene: TRBJ2-1
v_gene: TRBV7-2
abundance: -
CDR3aa: CASSLLGPNHNEQFF

j_gene: TRBJ2-1
v_gene: TRBV28
abundance: once
CDR3aa: CASSMRVGNEQFF

j_gene: TRBJ2-2
v_gene: TRBV6-4
abundance: -
CDR3aa: CASSDGRDTGELFF

j_gene: TRBJ2-2
v_gene: TRBV2
abundance: -
CDR3aa: CASSAKGGLGTGELFF

j_gene: TRBJ2-7
v_gene: TRBV5-1
abundance: once
CDR3aa: CASSLAGANSYEQYF

j_gene: TRBJ1-2
v_gene: TRBV19
abundance: few
CDR3aa: CASQQDYGYTF

j_gene: TRBJ2-7
v_gene: TRBV4-1
abundance: -
CDR3aa: CASSQASGAGESYEQYF

j_gene: TRBJ1-3
v_gene: TRBV3-1/TRBV3-2
abundance: -
CDR3aa: CASSFRTGSLANTIYF

j_gene: TRBJ2-1
v_gene: TRBV4-1
abundance: once
CDR3aa: CASSQEILAGNNEQFF

j_gene: TRBJ1-6
v_gene: TRBV28
abundance: -
CDR3aa: CASSRPSGTVNSPLHF

j_gene: TRBJ2-2
v_gene: TRBV3-1/TRBV3-2
abundance: -
CDR3aa: CASSQGYANTGELFF

j_gene: TRBJ2-1
v_gene: TRBV27
abundance: once
CDR3aa: CASSLGLAGGWNEQFF

j_gene: TRBJ2-7
v_gene: TRBV6-5
abundance: -
CDR3aa: CASRGDYTIPGEQYF

j_gene: TRBJ2-2
v_gene: TRBV11-3
abundance: once
CDR3aa: CASSLPDREPGELFF

j_gene: TRBJ2-7
v_gene: TRBV7-2
abundance: -
CDR3aa: CASSVGVEQYF

j_gene: TRBJ2-1
v_gene: TRBV5-1
abundance: -
CDR3aa: CASSRFGASNANEQFF

j_gene: TRBJ1-5
v_gene: TRBV21-1
abundance: once
CDR3aa: CASSTRTGRNQPQHF

j_gene: TRBJ2-5
v_gene: TRBV27
abundance: -
CDR3aa: CASRTSPQVRETQYF

j_gene: TRBJ2-5
v_gene: TRBV11-3
abundance: -
CDR3aa: CASSQRTGRAQETQYF

j_gene: TRBJ2-1
v_gene: TRBV5-1
abundance: -
CDR3aa: CASSLAGSFGEQFF

j_gene: TRBJ2-3
v_gene: TRBV24-1
abundance: -
CDR3aa: CATSGGDRGTDTQYF

j_gene: TRBJ2-3
v_gene: TRBV13
abundance: -
CDR3aa: CASSLLGTGGADTQYF

j_gene: TRBJ2-7
v_gene: TRBV24-1
abundance: -
CDR3aa: CATRVYEQYF

j_gene: TRBJ2-1
v_gene: TRBV6-1
abundance: -
CDR3aa: CASSELAEIYNEQFF

j_gene: TRBJ2-5
v_gene: TRBV6-5
abundance: -
CDR3aa: CASSYSPSRQETQYF

j_gene: TRBJ2-7
v_gene: TRBV6-4
abundance: -
CDR3aa: CASSAASGTYEQYF

j_gene: TRBJ1-2
v_gene: TRBV5-1
abundance: -
CDR3aa: CASSLEENYGYTF

j_gene: TRBJ2-7
v_gene: TRBV11-2
abundance: -
CDR3aa: CASSIPTSGSGEQYF

j_gene: TRBJ2-7
v_gene: TRBV2
abundance: -
CDR3aa: CASSGTSLTLYEQYF

j_gene: TRBJ2-7
v_gene: TRBV10-3
abundance: -
CDR3aa: CAISATSGYEQYF

j_gene: TRBJ2-6
v_gene: TRBV19
abundance: -
CDR3aa: CASSLGAGANVLTF

j_gene: TRBJ1-2
v_gene: TRBV28
abundance: -
CDR3aa: CASSQQPGGGYYGYTF

j_gene: TRBJ1-5
v_gene: TRBV9
abundance: -
CDR3aa: CASSREWRNQPQHF

j_gene: TRBJ2-1
v_gene: TRBV7-9
abundance: few
CDR3aa: CASSLRGAHEQFF

j_gene: TRBJ2-1
v_gene: TRBV7-8
abundance: -
CDR3aa: CASSLEGYEQFF

j_gene: TRBJ2-1
v_gene: TRBV10-2
abundance: once
CDR3aa: CASRGLAAGEQFF

j_gene: TRBJ2-7
v_gene: TRBV7-2
abundance: -
CDR3aa: CASSLDFQDYEQYF